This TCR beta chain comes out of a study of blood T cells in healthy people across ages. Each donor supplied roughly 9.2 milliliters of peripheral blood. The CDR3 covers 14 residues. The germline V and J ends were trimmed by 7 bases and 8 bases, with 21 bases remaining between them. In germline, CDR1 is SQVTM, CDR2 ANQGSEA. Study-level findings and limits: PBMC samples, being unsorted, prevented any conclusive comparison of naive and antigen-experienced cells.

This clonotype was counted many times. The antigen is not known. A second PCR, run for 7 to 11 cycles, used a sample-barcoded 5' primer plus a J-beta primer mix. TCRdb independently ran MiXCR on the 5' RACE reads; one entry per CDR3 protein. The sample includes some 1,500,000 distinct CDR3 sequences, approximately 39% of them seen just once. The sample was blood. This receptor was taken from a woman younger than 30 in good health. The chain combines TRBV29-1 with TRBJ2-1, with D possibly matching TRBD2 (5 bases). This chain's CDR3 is CSADLKRRGHEQFF. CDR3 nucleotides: TGCAGCGCCGACCTCAAGCGGAGAGGACATGAGCAGTTCTTC.